This TCR beta chain was observed in a study of cytomegalovirus exposure and HLA in healthy donors. Study findings and constraints: V- and J-gene trimming of TCR beta was linked (in a later analysis) to a missense DCLRE1C variant. Sequencing probably produced one cluster of sequence variants that were highly shared. Reported results showed that the classifier diagnosed cytomegalovirus status with high specificity and sensitivity.

PCR employed 60 Vbeta and 13 Jbeta primers. Generated by immunoSEQ multiplex PCR, the TCRdb table keeps only in-frame clones and is missing some. The data hold some 150,000 clones, with around three quarters observed a single time. This clone appeared a single time. The target antigen is unknown. The sequence came from a man in his forties or fifties in good health and CMV-seropositive. The sample taken for sequencing was PBMCs.

The CDR3 spells CASSLAVAGGQETQYF. The CDR3 DNA sequence: TGTGCCAGCAGCTTAGCGGTAGCGGGAGGCCAAGAGACCCAGTACTTC. The chain links TRBV7-2 to TRBJ2-5; TRBD2 matches 10 bases. Unmatched junction bases numbered 2, after V lost 0 bases and J lost 1 base. This CDR3 is built from 16 residues. Germline CDR1 is SGHTA and CDR2 is FQGNSA.